The rows below give T cell receptor beta chains drawn from one sample of a study of a mutant IDH1 vaccine in newly diagnosed glioma. Data came from immunoSEQ multiplex PCR; TCRdb stores just in-frame clones and leaves some out. The repertoire has tens of thousands of clones, less than 90% of them found once; the top ten carry about 4%. No antigen is known for these receptors. Specimen: PBMCs, collected from a glioma patient whose treatment included an IDH1 peptide vaccine. These receptors came from a man aged 25 to 45 with glioma. The CDR3 runs from the conserved cysteine through the conserved F or W. D genes are given only for firm matches. Only part of the rows carry a size: once, few, many, or a class if the clone is expanded.

clone_size | j_call | d_call | v_call | cdr3_nt | cdr3_aa
. | TRBJ1-1 | . | TRBV25-1 | TGTGCCAGCAGTATGTCTGGCAGGCGAAGGACTGAAGCTTTCTTT | CASSMSGRRRTEAFF
few | TRBJ1-5 | . | TRBV7-9 | TGTGCCAGCAGCTTAGTCGGCGGGAATCAGCCCCAGCATTTT | CASSLVGGNQPQHF
. | TRBJ2-2 | TRBD1 | TRBV5-1 | TGCGCCAGCAGCTCAGACAGGGTATCGAACACCGGGGAGCTGTTTTTT | CASSSDRVSNTGELFF
. | TRBJ1-2 | . | TRBV13 | TGTGCCAGCAGCTTAGGCCTAACGGAGGGGGGCTACACCTTC | CASSLGLTEGGYTF
. | TRBJ1-3 | . | TRBV7-6 | TGTGCCAGCAGCTCGTTAGGGGGCTCTGGAAACACCATATATTTT | CASSSLGGSGNTIYF
. | TRBJ2-5 | . | TRBV7-6 | TGTGCCAGCAGCCCTCCCGGGACCCAAGAGACCCAGTACTTC | CASSPPGTQETQYF
. | TRBJ1-4 | TRBD1 | TRBV9 | TGTGCCAGCAGCGTAGATGACAGGGGTAATGAAAAACTGTTTTTT | CASSVDDRGNEKLFF
once | TRBJ1-5 | TRBD1 | TRBV5-1 | TGCGCCAGCAGCCTACAGGGGGGCAGTCAGCCCCAGCATTTT | CASSLQGGSQPQHF
. | TRBJ2-7 | . | TRBV6-1 | TGTGCCAGCAACCCCCGCTCGACTACCTACGAGCAGTACTTC | CASNPRSTTYEQYF
. | TRBJ1-4 | . | TRBV5-1 | TGCGCCAGCAGCTTGGCGGGGGGCCATGAAAAACTGTTTTTT | CASSLAGGHEKLFF
. | TRBJ2-2 | . | TRBV2 | TGTGCCAGCCAAAGACGGGTTAACACCGGGGAGCTGTTTTTT | CASQRRVNTGELFF
. | TRBJ2-2 | . | TRBV11-2 | TGTGCCAGCACTCTGAAAGGCGGGGAGCTGTTTTTT | CASTLKGGELFF
. | TRBJ1-2 | . | TRBV5-4 | TGTGCCAGCAGCTCAGGGTATGGCTACACCTTC | CASSSGYGYTF
. | TRBJ2-7 | . | TRBV29-1 | TGCAGCGTTCTGGACTACGAGCAGTACTTC | CSVLDYEQYF
. | TRBJ2-7 | . | TRBV30 | TGTGCCTGGAGTTTAGGAAGGAGATCCTACGAGCAGTACTTC | CAWSLGRRSYEQYF
. | TRBJ1-4 | TRBD1 | TRBV6-5 | TGTGCCAGCAGTTACCGGGACAGCAATGAAAAACTGTTTTTT | CASSYRDSNEKLFF
. | TRBJ1-6 | . | TRBV11-2 | TGTGCCAGCCGTATACAGCGGGACTCACCCCTCCACTTT | CASRIQRDSPLHF
. | TRBJ1-4 | TRBD1 | TRBV5-1 | TGCGCCAGCAGCCCGACCGGGACAGCCGAAAAACTGTTTTTT | CASSPTGTAEKLFF
once | TRBJ2-7 | TRBD1 | TRBV5-4 | TGTGCCAGCAAAATCTGGGACAGCGAGAGCCACGAGCAGTACTTC | CASKIWDSESHEQYF
. | TRBJ1-2 | TRBD1 | TRBV4-1 | TGCGCCAGCAGCCAAGGGATGGCTTATGGACAGGAGATCTATGGCTACACCTTC | CASSQGMAYGQEIYGYTF
. | TRBJ1-2 | . | TRBV13 | TGTGCCAGCAGGGAGGGTAGGGTGGAAGGCTACACCTTC | CASREGRVEGYTF
. | TRBJ1-1 | TRBD1 | TRBV6-5 | TGTGCCAGCAGTTATTCCCGACAGGGGACCACTGAAGCTTTCTTT | CASSYSRQGTTEAFF
. | TRBJ2-3 | . | TRBV18 | TGTGCCAGCTCACCACCCAGGACAGCTAGCACAGATACGCAGTATTTT | CASSPPRTASTDTQYF
. | TRBJ1-4 | . | TRBV14 | TGTGCCAGCAGCCAAGTCGGCCCGAGTCAGCCTAAGGGGAAACTGTTTTTT | CASSQVGPSQPKGKLFF
once | TRBJ1-3 | . | TRBV5-1 | TGCGCCAGCAGCTTGTCTGGGGGCTCTGGAAACACCATATATTTT | CASSLSGGSGNTIYF
few | TRBJ1-1 | . | TRBV10-1 | TGCGCCAGCAGTGAGTCGACTGGGGGGTTTGCTGAAGCTTTCTTT | CASSESTGGFAEAFF
. | TRBJ1-2 | . | TRBV28 | TGTGCCAGTTTGAGGGTAGGGGACCATCTTCGGGGCTACACCTTC | CASLRVGDHLRGYTF
. | TRBJ2-7 | TRBD2 | TRBV7-2 | TGTGCCAGCAGCTTTTCCGATATGATGCGGGGGGCCGTCGGATACGAGCAGTACTTC | CASSFSDMMRGAVGYEQYF
. | TRBJ1-1 | . | TRBV5-1 | TGCGCCAGCAGCTTAGGACGGGAAGCTTTCTTT | CASSLGREAFF
. | TRBJ2-2 | . | TRBV28 | TGTGCCAGCACCCAGGGAGGACCGAACACCGGGGAGCTGTTTTTT | CASTQGGPNTGELFF